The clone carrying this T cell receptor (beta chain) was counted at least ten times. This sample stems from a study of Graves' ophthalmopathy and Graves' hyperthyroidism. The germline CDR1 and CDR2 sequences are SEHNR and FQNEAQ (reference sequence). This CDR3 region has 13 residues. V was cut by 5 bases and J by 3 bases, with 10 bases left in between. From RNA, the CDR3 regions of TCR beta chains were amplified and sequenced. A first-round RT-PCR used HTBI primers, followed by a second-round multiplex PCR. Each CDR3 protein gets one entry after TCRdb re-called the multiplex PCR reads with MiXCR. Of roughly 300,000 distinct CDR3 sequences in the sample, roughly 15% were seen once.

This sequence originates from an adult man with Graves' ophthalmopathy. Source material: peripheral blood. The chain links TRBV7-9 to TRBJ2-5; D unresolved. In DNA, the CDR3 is TGTGCCAGCAGCCCCCTCGTGGAAGAGACCCAGTACTTC. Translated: CASSPLVEETQYF.